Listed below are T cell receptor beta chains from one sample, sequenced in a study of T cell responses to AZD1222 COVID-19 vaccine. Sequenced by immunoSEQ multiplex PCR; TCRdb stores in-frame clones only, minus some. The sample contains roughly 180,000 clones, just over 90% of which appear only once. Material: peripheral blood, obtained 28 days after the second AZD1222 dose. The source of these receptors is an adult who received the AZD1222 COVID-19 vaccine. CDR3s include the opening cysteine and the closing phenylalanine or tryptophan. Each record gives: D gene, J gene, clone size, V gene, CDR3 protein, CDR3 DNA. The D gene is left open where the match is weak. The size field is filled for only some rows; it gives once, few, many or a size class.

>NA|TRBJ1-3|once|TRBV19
CASSPPGTTGNTIYF
TGTGCCAGTAGTCCCCCCGGGACAACAGGAAACACCATATATTTT
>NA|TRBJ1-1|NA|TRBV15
CATSSSVESGTEAFF
TGTGCCACCAGCAGCTCCGTGGAAAGCGGCACTGAAGCTTTCTTT
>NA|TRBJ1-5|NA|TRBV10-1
CASSESGGQPQHF
TGCGCCAGCAGTGAGTCTGGGGGTCAGCCCCAGCATTTT
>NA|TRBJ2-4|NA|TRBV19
CASSGQGGLAKNIQYF
TGTGCCAGTAGTGGCCAGGGCGGTCTAGCCAAAAACATTCAGTACTTC
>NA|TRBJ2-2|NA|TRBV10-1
CASSEGGAGELFF
TGCGCCAGCAGTGAAGGAGGGGCCGGGGAGCTGTTTTTT
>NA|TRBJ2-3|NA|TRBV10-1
CASSESHGDTQYF
TGCGCCAGCAGTGAGAGCCACGGAGATACGCAGTATTTT
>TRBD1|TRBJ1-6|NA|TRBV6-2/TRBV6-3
CASSYLAFPGQGAPLHF
TGTGCCAGCAGTTACCTAGCTTTCCCGGGACAGGGGGCACCCCTCCACTTT
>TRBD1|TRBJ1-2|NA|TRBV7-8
CASSLALRGRDNYGYTF
TGTGCCAGCAGCTTAGCCCTCAGGGGGCGAGATAACTATGGCTACACCTTC
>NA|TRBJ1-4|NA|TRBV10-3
CAISESGGGGEKLFF
TGTGCCATCAGTGAGTCGGGTGGAGGTGGGGAAAAACTGTTTTTT
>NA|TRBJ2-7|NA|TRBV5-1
CASSPGALGDEQYF
TGCGCCAGCAGCCCCGGGGCCCTGGGAGACGAGCAGTACTTC
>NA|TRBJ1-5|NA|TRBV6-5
CASGQVRDQPQHF
TGTGCCAGCGGGCAGGTCCGGGATCAGCCCCAGCATTTT
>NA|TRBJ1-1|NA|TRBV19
CASSIGPNTEAFF
TGTGCCAGTAGTATCGGACCGAACACTGAAGCTTTCTTT
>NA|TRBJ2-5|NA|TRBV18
CASSRTLEYQETQYF
TGTGCCAGCTCACGCACCCTCGAGTACCAAGAGACCCAGTACTTC
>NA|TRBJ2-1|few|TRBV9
CASSPGGGLQFF
TGTGCCAGCAGCCCTGGAGGGGGCCTTCAGTTCTTC
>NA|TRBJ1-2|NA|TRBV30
CAWSRDSSIPRYGYTF
TGTGCCTGGAGTCGGGACTCCTCCATTCCCCGCTATGGCTACACCTTC
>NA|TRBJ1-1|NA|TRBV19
CASSIVPGRDTEAFF
TGTGCCAGTAGTATAGTTCCGGGACGGGACACTGAAGCTTTCTTT
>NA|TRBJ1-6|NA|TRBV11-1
CASSPGLNSPLHF
TGTGCCAGCAGCCCCGGACTTAATTCACCCCTCCACTTT
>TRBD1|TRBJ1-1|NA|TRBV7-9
CASSQTGWTEAFF
TGTGCCAGCAGCCAGACAGGGTGGACTGAAGCTTTCTTT
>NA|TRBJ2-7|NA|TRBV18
CASSALRVNAQGTYEQYF
TGTGCCAGCTCAGCCCTAAGAGTCAATGCCCAGGGGACCTACGAGCAGTACTTC
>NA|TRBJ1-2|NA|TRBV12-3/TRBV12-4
CASSYNYGYTF
TGTGCCAGCAGCTATAACTATGGCTACACCTTC
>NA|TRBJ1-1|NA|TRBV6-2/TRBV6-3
CASSYRPNTEAFF
TGTGCCAGCAGTTACCGCCCCAACACTGAAGCTTTCTTT
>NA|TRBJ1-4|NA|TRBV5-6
CASSFYGTTNEKLFF
TGTGCCAGCAGCTTTTACGGGACGACTAATGAAAAACTGTTTTTT
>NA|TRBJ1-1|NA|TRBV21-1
CASSKVQNMNTEAFF
TGTGCCAGCAGCAAAGTCCAGAATATGAACACTGAAGCTTTCTTT
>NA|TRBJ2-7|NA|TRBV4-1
CASSQGTAGLGEQYF
TGCGCCAGCAGCCAAGGGACGGCGGGTCTGGGCGAGCAGTACTTC
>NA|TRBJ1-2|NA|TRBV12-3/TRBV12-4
CASSLGQYGYTF
TGTGCCAGCAGTTTAGGACAGTATGGCTACACCTTC